Listed below are T cell receptor beta chains from one sample, sequenced in a study of response to subunit inactivated influenza vaccine. Using its own MiXCR run on the RT-PCR reads, TCRdb lists one record per CDR3 protein. The sample lists 800,000 to 1,000,000 distinct CDR3 sequences; roughly 20% were seen once. The source was PBMCs from blood, collected roughly 5 days after vaccination. The source of these receptors is a man aged 50 to 60 who received an inactivated influenza vaccine. Each CDR3 is given with its conserved first and last residue. A D gene is named only where the DNA matches it firmly. Not all rows give a size; the values are once, few, many and, for expanded clones, a class.

D gene	CDR3 length	V gene	clone size	J gene	CDR3 protein	CDR3 DNA
TRBD2	17	TRBV5-1	.	TRBJ2-4	CASQRWASGTSKNIQYF	TGCGCCAGCCAACGGTGGGCTAGCGGGACTTCCAAAAACATTCAGTACTTC
.	15	TRBV9	many	TRBJ1-2	CASSVEVTLAYGYTF	TGTGCCAGCAGCGTAGAGGTTACGCTGGCCTATGGCTACACCTTC
.	12	TRBV6-6	few	TRBJ2-1	CASSYSGDEQFF	TGTGCCAGCAGTTACTCCGGGGATGAGCAGTTCTTC
.	13	TRBV6-1	few	TRBJ1-2	CASRKDSNYGYTF	TGTGCCAGCAGGAAGGACAGTAACTATGGCTACACCTTC
TRBD1	16	TRBV4-1	once	TRBJ2-1	CASSIPWQGAGGEQFF	TGCGCCAGCAGCATCCCCTGGCAGGGGGCCGGGGGAGAGCAGTTCTTC
.	15	TRBV6-5	.	TRBJ2-5	CASSYSSAWGETQYF	TGTGCCAGCAGTTACTCTTCAGCGTGGGGGGAGACCCAGTACTTC
TRBD1	14	TRBV15	many	TRBJ2-7	CATSTGQGAREQYF	TGTGCCACCAGCACAGGACAGGGGGCACGGGAGCAGTACTTC
.	14	TRBV28	.	TRBJ1-5	CASSSPGWGQPQHF	TGTGCCAGCAGTTCTCCAGGGTGGGGCCAGCCCCAGCATTTT
TRBD1	17	TRBV3-1	.	TRBJ1-5	CASSLGQGRTNGQPQHF	TGTGCCAGCAGCCTCGGACAGGGTCGTACCAACGGACAGCCCCAGCATTTT
TRBD2	17	TRBV5-5	.	TRBJ2-1	CASSPLPGSGRDNEQFF	TGTGCCAGCAGTCCTCTGCCGGGTAGCGGGAGGGATAATGAGCAGTTCTTC
TRBD1	17	TRBV5-1	few	TRBJ2-2	CASSSRDRVANTGELFF	TGCGCCAGCAGCTCCCGGGACAGAGTAGCGAACACCGGGGAGCTGTTTTTT
.	12	TRBV21-1	.	TRBJ2-7	CASTPGRYEQYF	TGTGCCAGTACTCCGGGACGTTACGAGCAGTACTTC
.	15	TRBV6-2/TRBV6-3	.	TRBJ2-7	CANSHPTANSYEQYF	TGTGCCAACAGCCATCCGACAGCCAACTCCTACGAGCAGTACTTC
.	16	TRBV4-1	few	TRBJ1-2	CASSQDRGAFVYGYTF	TGCGCCAGCAGCCAAGATCGGGGAGCTTTTGTATATGGCTACACCTTC
TRBD1	15	TRBV4-3	.	TRBJ2-1	CASSQDRQGADEQFF	TGCGCCAGCAGCCAAGATCGGCAGGGGGCCGATGAGCAGTTCTTC
.	14	TRBV5-1	many	TRBJ2-3	CASSLAPGTDTQYF	TGCGCCAGCAGCTTGGCCCCCGGCACAGATACGCAGTATTTT
.	13	TRBV9	.	TRBJ2-3	CASSVATQDTQYF	TGTGCCAGCAGCGTAGCCACGCAAGATACGCAGTATTTT
TRBD2	16	TRBV20-1	.	TRBJ2-1	CSARDTSGSSYNEQFF	TGCAGTGCTAGAGATACTAGCGGGAGCTCCTACAATGAGCAGTTCTTC
.	14	TRBV5-1	.	TRBJ2-1	CASSLVGESNEQFF	TGCGCCAGCAGCTTGGTGGGAGAGAGCAATGAGCAGTTCTTC
.	15	TRBV5-1	.	TRBJ2-2	CASSKGQPNTGELFF	TGCGCCAGCAGCAAAGGACAGCCGAACACCGGGGAGCTGTTTTTT
TRBD2	15	TRBV7-2	many	TRBJ2-5	CASSPLAGGQETQYF	TGTGCCAGCAGCCCCCTGGCGGGGGGTCAAGAGACCCAGTACTTC
TRBD1	19	TRBV5-1	few	TRBJ2-6	CASSRAGGSQNSGANVLTF	TGCGCCAGCAGCCGGGCAGGGGGATCTCAAAACTCTGGGGCCAACGTCCTGACTTTC
.	15	TRBV13	.	TRBJ2-7	CASSPNPGREIEQYF	TGTGCCAGCAGCCCAAACCCGGGACGCGAGATCGAGCAGTACTTC
TRBD1	13	TRBV20-1	.	TRBJ2-2	CSANTGGTGELFF	TGCAGTGCTAACACAGGGGGCACCGGGGAGCTGTTTTTT
TRBD1	15	TRBV7-2	.	TRBJ1-1	CASSYRGYPNTEAFF	TGTGCCAGCAGCTACAGGGGATATCCGAACACTGAAGCTTTCTTT
.	11	TRBV29-1	.	TRBJ2-1	CSVDAPSRQFF	TGCAGCGTTGATGCTCCCTCGAGGCAGTTCTTC
.	14	TRBV18	.	TRBJ1-3	CASSIGNSGNTIYF	TGTGCCAGCTCAATCGGAAACTCTGGAAACACCATATATTTT
.	12	TRBV3-1	.	TRBJ2-4	CASSQSDFDRYF	TGTGCCAGCAGCCAATCGGACTTCGATCGGTACTTC
TRBD2	14	TRBV6-2/TRBV6-3	.	TRBJ2-5	CASSKTSDQETQYF	TGTGCCAGCAGCAAGACTAGCGACCAAGAGACCCAGTACTTC
.	14	TRBV5-1	.	TRBJ2-7	CASSLALYRDEQYF	TGCGCCAGCAGCTTGGCACTCTACAGGGACGAGCAGTACTTC
TRBD2	19	TRBV4-2	.	TRBJ2-1	CASSQVATSGGATYNEQFF	TGTGCCAGCAGCCAAGTCGCGACTAGCGGGGGGGCTACCTACAATGAGCAGTTCTTC
.	12	TRBV20-1	many	TRBJ2-3	CSAPRRSDTQYF	TGCAGTGCTCCCCGGAGGTCAGATACGCAGTATTTT
.	14	TRBV12-3/TRBV12-4	.	TRBJ2-2	CASSLQGKTGELFF	TGTGCCAGCAGTTTACAGGGGAAGACCGGGGAGCTGTTTTTT
.	15	TRBV12-3/TRBV12-4	many	TRBJ2-1	CASSLGGPGAGEQFF	TGTGCCAGCAGTTTGGGTGGTCCGGGGGCGGGTGAGCAGTTCTTC
.	12	TRBV12-3/TRBV12-4	few	TRBJ2-7	CASSPLTGRKYF	TGTGCCAGCAGTCCCCTCACAGGCAGAAAGTACTTC
TRBD1	16	TRBV19	.	TRBJ1-6	CASSPGTARQESPLHF	TGTGCCAGTAGTCCAGGGACAGCCCGGCAGGAATCACCCCTCCACTTT
.	16	TRBV27	.	TRBJ2-3	CASILEGVVGTDTQYF	TGTGCCAGCATTCTCGAAGGGGTGGTTGGCACAGATACGCAGTATTTT
.	11	TRBV7-9	few	TRBJ2-7	CASENSNEQYF	TGTGCCAGCGAGAATTCCAACGAGCAGTACTTC
TRBD2	16	TRBV5-1	.	TRBJ2-1	CASSLRVSGGHNEQFF	TGCGCCAGCAGCCTGCGTGTTAGCGGGGGACACAATGAGCAGTTCTTC
TRBD1	14	TRBV18	.	TRBJ2-5	CASSSTGVQETQYF	TGTGCCAGCTCATCAACAGGGGTTCAGGAGACCCAGTACTTC
.	13	TRBV10-3	few	TRBJ1-2	CAISPQEIYGYTF	TGTGCCATCAGCCCACAGGAAATCTATGGCTACACCTTC
.	15	TRBV28	.	TRBJ1-3	CASSLKLVSGNTIYF	TGTGCCAGCAGTTTAAAATTGGTCTCTGGAAACACCATATATTTT
.	13	TRBV12-3/TRBV12-4	few	TRBJ2-7	CASSWVGDYEQYF	TGTGCCAGCAGTTGGGTCGGGGACTACGAGCAGTACTTC
.	14	TRBV6-5	many	TRBJ2-5	CASSSLGGRETQYF	TGTGCCAGCAGTTCACTGGGGGGTCGGGAGACCCAGTACTTC
.	18	TRBV20-1	.	TRBJ2-5	CSAGSDPFLQLPQETQYF	TGCAGTGCTGGCTCCGACCCATTCTTACAGCTGCCCCAAGAGACCCAGTACTTC
.	14	TRBV4-3	.	TRBJ2-2	CASSQAPDAGELFF	TGCGCCAGCAGCCAAGCTCCTGATGCCGGGGAGCTGTTTTTT
TRBD1	16	TRBV28	.	TRBJ1-5	CASSPLGQGRNQPQHF	TGTGCCAGCAGTCCCCTTGGACAGGGTCGCAATCAGCCCCAGCATTTT